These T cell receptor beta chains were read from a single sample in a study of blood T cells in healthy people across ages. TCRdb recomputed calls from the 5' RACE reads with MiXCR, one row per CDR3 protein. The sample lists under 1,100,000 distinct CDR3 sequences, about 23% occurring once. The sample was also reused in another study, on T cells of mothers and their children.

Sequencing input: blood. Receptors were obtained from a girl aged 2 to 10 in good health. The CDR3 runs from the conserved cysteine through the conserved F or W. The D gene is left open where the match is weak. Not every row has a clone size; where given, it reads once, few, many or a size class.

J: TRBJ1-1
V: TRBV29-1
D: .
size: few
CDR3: CSARQSLEAFF
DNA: TGCAGCGCGCGACAGTCCCTTGAAGCTTTCTTT

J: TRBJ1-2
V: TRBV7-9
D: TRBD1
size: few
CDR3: CASSLGAGGAQGYTF
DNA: TGTGCCAGCAGCTTAGGGGCAGGGGGCGCGCAAGGCTACACCTTC

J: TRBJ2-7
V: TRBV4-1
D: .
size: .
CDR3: CASSSLGIFSYEQYF
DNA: TGCGCCAGCAGCTCCCTCGGGATTTTCTCCTACGAGCAGTACTTC

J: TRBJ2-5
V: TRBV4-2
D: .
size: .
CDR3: CASRASSQETQYF
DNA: TGTGCCAGCAGGGCGAGCAGTCAAGAGACCCAGTACTTC

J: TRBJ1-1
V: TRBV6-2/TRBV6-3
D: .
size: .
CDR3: CASSYYSSTEAFF
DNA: TGTGCCAGCAGTTACTATAGTTCGACTGAAGCTTTCTTT

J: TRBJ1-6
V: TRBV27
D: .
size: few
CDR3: CASTQVNSPLHF
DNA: TGTGCCAGCACCCAGGTTAATTCACCCCTCCACTTT

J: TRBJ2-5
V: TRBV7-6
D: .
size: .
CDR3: CASSPLRQESQYF
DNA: TGTGCCAGCAGCCCCTTACGACAAGAGTCCCAGTACTTC

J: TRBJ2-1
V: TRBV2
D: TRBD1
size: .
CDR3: CASSERSSVGQGSHEQFF
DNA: TGTGCCAGCAGTGAGAGGTCTAGCGTTGGACAGGGGAGCCATGAGCAGTTCTTC

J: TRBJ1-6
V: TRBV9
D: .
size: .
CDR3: CASSFSEEQLNSPLHF
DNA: TGTGCCAGCAGCTTCTCGGAGGAACAGTTGAATTCACCCCTCCACTTT

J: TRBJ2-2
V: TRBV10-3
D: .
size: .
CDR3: CAISPPMNTGELFF
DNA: TGTGCCATCAGTCCCCCCATGAACACCGGGGAGCTGTTTTTT

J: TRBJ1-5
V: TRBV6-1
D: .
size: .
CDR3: CASSDSPYQPQHF
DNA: TGTGCCAGCAGTGACAGCCCCTATCAGCCCCAGCATTTT

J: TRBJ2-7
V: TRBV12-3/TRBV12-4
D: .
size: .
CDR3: CASSSLKEAIYEQYF
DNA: TGTGCCAGCAGTTCCCTGAAGGAGGCGATCTACGAGCAGTACTTC

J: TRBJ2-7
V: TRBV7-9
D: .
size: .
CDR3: CASSSGGGRANVDEQYF
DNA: TGTGCCAGCAGCTCAGGGGGCGGGAGGGCCAACGTCGACGAGCAGTACTTC

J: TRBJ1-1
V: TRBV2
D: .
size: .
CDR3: CASSPYPGNTEAFF
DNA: TGTGCCAGCAGCCCTTACCCAGGGAACACTGAAGCTTTCTTT